These 21 T cell receptor beta chains originate from one sample sequenced in a study of blood T cell repertoires in COVID-19. The method was immunoSEQ multiplex PCR; TCRdb's version includes in-frame clones alone and lacks a portion of them. Of about 25,000 clones in the sample, approximately 80% were seen once. Sequencing was performed on peripheral blood. These TCRs come from a man aged 70-80 years with acute or convalescent COVID-19.

The V call is TRBV5-4, the J call TRBJ1-4, with D possibly TRBD1 on 6 matching bases. V lost 4 bases and J lost 7, with 14 bases in between. The CDR3 extends over 14 amino acids. Germline V gene sequence: CDR1 SGHNT, CDR2 YYREEE (reference sequence). The CDR3 DNA is TGTGCCAGCAGCCGGGGCCAGGGGTCTGAAAAACTGTTTTTT. Its translation is CASSRGQGSEKLFF.

J is TRBJ2-3 and V is TRBV15; weak D call: TRBD2 (6 bases). Germline CDR1 LNHNV, CDR2 YYDKDF (reference sequence). This CDR3 contains 11 residues. V gave up 8 bases and J gave up 4 bases, with 7 bases separating them. The CDR3 loop is CATWGADTQYF. CDR3 bases: TGTGCCACCTGGGGGGCAGATACGCAGTATTTT.

J is TRBJ1-6 and V is TRBV7-2; possible D gene TRBD1, 6 bases. The CDR3 contains 13 residues. Germline lookup yields CDR1 SGHTA and CDR2 FQGNSA. Trimming removed 5 bases from V and 8 bases from J, with 10 bases in between. The CDR3 DNA follows: TGTGCCAGCAGCCACAACAGGGATTCACCCCTCCACTTT. Its translation is CASSHNRDSPLHF.

J is TRBJ1-6 and V is TRBV10-3, with D maybe TRBD1 (5 bases). The CDR3 is 14 residues long. V gave up 3 bases and J gave up 6 bases, with 9 bases separating them. CDR1 and CDR2 from the germline V gene are ENHRY and SYGVKD. The CDR3 here is CAISDPGLNSPLHF. DNA of the CDR3: TGTGCCATCAGTGACCCAGGGCTTAATTCACCCCTCCACTTT.

The chain employs TRBV5-6 and TRBJ2-7; TRBD2 matches 13 bases. The CDR3 runs 16 residues. Germline loops: CDR1 SGHDT, CDR2 YYEEEE. J lost 1 base, V lost 0 bases, and 1 base had no gene match. The CDR3 spells CASSLGLAGGSYEQYF. CDR3 DNA sequence: TGTGCCAGCAGCTTGGGACTAGCGGGAGGATCCTACGAGCAGTACTTC.

The chain joins TRBV29-1 to TRBJ2-2; the D gene is possibly TRBD2 (6 bases). The CDR3 sequence is 14 residues long. V lost 6 bases and J 7 bases, leaving 18 bases between the germline ends. CDR1 SQVTM and CDR2 ANQGSEA come from the germline V gene. In nucleotides, the CDR3 is TGCAGCGTAGGGAACGCCGGCGGGAACGGGGAGCTGTTTTTT. Translation: CSVGNAGGNGELFF.

J is TRBJ2-3 and V is TRBV7-9; maybe TRBD1 (6 bases). Germline V gene sequence: CDR1 SEHNR, CDR2 FQNEAQ (reference sequence). The CDR3 spans 15 residues. Trimming took 3 bases from V and 4 from J, leaving 14 bases between them. CDR3 protein: CASSFRGGLPDTQYF. CDR3 coding DNA: TGTGCCAGCAGCTTTAGAGGGGGTCTCCCAGATACGCAGTATTTT.

V is TRBV10-2 and J is TRBJ2-7, with a tentative D call TRBD1 (5 bases). CDR1 and CDR2 from the germline V gene are WSHSY and SAAADI. Trimming shortened V by 6 bases and J by 2 bases, and 11 bases separated the two germline ends. This CDR3 comprises 13 residues. CDR3 region: CASRDTGPYEQYF. The CDR3 DNA follows: TGCGCCAGCAGGGACACGGGCCCCTACGAGCAGTACTTC.

This clone was seen more than once but under ten times. The chain employs TRBV11-3 and TRBJ2-1; tentative D call: TRBD2 (6 bases). CDR3 length: 15 amino acids. V was shortened by 5 bases and J by 0 bases, with 11 bases between the two germline ends. Looked up from germline, CDR1 is SGHNT and CDR2 is YENEEA. Here the CDR3 reads CASSPAGSSYNEQFF. Written as DNA, the CDR3 is TGTGCCAGCAGCCCAGCCGGGAGCTCCTACAATGAGCAGTTCTTC.

The V call is TRBV29-1, the J call TRBJ2-1, with 9 bases aligning to TRBD2. The germline V gene encodes CDR1 SQVTM and CDR2 ANQGSEA. This CDR3 has 14 residues. The V and J ends lost 1 base and 7 bases, in that order; junction bases with no gene match: 5. CDR3 DNA: TGCAGCGTTGAAGTTTCTAGCGGGGCGAATGAGCAGTTCTTC. The encoded protein is CSVEVSSGANEQFF.

V gene TRBV6-7 combines with J gene TRBJ2-7; TRBD2 is a possible D gene (6 bases). TRBV6-7 is assigned to the ORF class and has an uncertain function. The CDR3 runs 12 residues. Trimming took off 10 bases at V and 4 bases at J, with 14 bases between the two ends. This chain's CDR3 is CAITTRSYEQYF. The DNA for the CDR3 is TGTGCCATTACGACTAGATCGTACGAGCAGTACTTC.

The chain joins TRBV5-1 to TRBJ1-3, with D tentatively TRBD1 (6 bases). The V end lost 1 base, the J end lost 4 bases, and 15 bases lay between the germline ends. The germline CDR1 and CDR2 sequences are SGHRS and YFSETQ. The CDR3 covers 16 residues. The CDR3 sequence: CASSLTGKWKGNTIYF. For the CDR3, the DNA is TGCGCCAGCAGCTTGACAGGGAAATGGAAGGGAAACACCATATATTTT.

The chain couples TRBV2 to TRBJ1-5; D possibly corresponds to TRBD1 (6 bases). The germline V gene has CDR1 SNHLY and CDR2 FYNNEI. The CDR3 is 11 residues long. V dropped 11 bases and J dropped 5 bases, with 10 bases sitting between them. The CDR3 loop is CASGAHQPQHF. DNA of the CDR3: TGTGCCTCAGGGGCCCATCAGCCCCAGCATTTT.

The chain uses TRBV19 and TRBJ1-2; 8 bases are a match to TRBD1. Germline-derived CDR1 and CDR2 are LNHDA and SQIVND (reference sequence). This CDR3 is built from 12 residues. J was trimmed by 3 bases and V by 6 bases; bases with no gene match: 0. This CDR3 reads CASRDRDYGYTF. The CDR3 nucleotides are TGTGCCAGTAGGGACAGGGACTATGGCTACACCTTC.

This chain joins TRBV6-5 and TRBJ2-7, with no clear D. Germline lookup yields CDR1 MNHEY and CDR2 SVGAGI. The CDR3 totals 14 residues. V shed 5 bases and J shed 5 bases, with 16 bases lying between them. CDR3 amino acids: CASSRTTESHEQYF. In DNA, the CDR3 is TGTGCCAGCAGTCGTACGACGGAGTCCCACGAGCAGTACTTC.

The chain couples TRBV5-4 to TRBJ2-3, with 7 bases identical to TRBD2. CDR1 is SGHNT, CDR2 YYREEE, per germline (reference sequence). The CDR3 consists of 15 residues. Losses at the gene ends were 2 bases for V and 0 bases for J; bases not matched to a gene: 3. DNA of the CDR3: TGTGCCAGCAGCTTCGAGCGGGGTAGCACAGATACGCAGTATTTT. Translation gives CASSFERGSTDTQYF.

This clone was seen a handful of times. This chain uses TRBV7-8 with TRBJ1-4, with D possibly matching TRBD1 (6 bases). Germline-derived CDR1 and CDR2 are SGHVS and FQNEAQ. The V end lost 1 base, the J end lost 4 bases, and 7 bases lay between the germline ends. The CDR3 spans 14 residues. The CDR3 spells CASSLGDINEKLFF. CDR3 sequence (DNA): TGTGCCAGCAGCTTAGGGGACATTAATGAAAAACTGTTTTTT.

The genes are TRBV18 and TRBJ1-6, with a tentative D call TRBD1 (5 bases). The CDR3 is made up of 15 amino acids. Per the germline V gene, CDR1 is KGHSH and CDR2 is LQKENI. V lost 2 bases and J lost 10, with 15 bases in between. The CDR3 loop is CASSPGGGYASPLHF. The CDR3 DNA sequence: TGTGCCAGCTCACCAGGGGGGGGGTACGCATCACCCCTCCACTTT.

This chain joins TRBV6-5 and TRBJ1-1; TRBD1 aligns across 7 bases. The CDR3 is 14 amino acids. The V gene's germline CDR1 is MNHEY and CDR2 SVGAGI. Trimming at V came to 6 bases and at J to 0 bases, leaving 4 bases not matched to a gene. The CDR3 DNA follows: TGTGCCAGCAGCCTGGACAGGATGAACACTGAAGCTTTCTTT. Its translation is CASSLDRMNTEAFF.

The rearrangement uses TRBV30 and TRBJ1-1; maybe TRBD1 (6 bases). CDR3 size: 13 residues. Germline values: CDR1 GTSNPN, CDR2 SVGIG (reference sequence). The V end lost 6 bases, the J end lost 2 bases, and 13 bases lay between the germline ends. The DNA for the CDR3 is TGTGCCTGTTCACGGACAGCTAACACTGAAGCTTTCTTT. It specifies CACSRTANTEAFF.

This clone was observed a few times. This chain uses TRBV5-1 with TRBJ2-4, with D unclear. The CDR3 has 15 residues. Trimming pared 1 base from V and 4 bases from J, leaving 12 bases between. The V gene's germline CDR1 is SGHRS and CDR2 YFSETQ. The CDR3 here is CASSLPSPAKNIQYF. The CDR3 DNA reads as TGCGCCAGCAGCTTGCCCTCCCCAGCGAAAAACATTCAGTACTTC.